A single sample gave rise to the 6 T cell receptor beta chains below, sequenced in a study of blood T cells in healthy people across ages. Next came a second PCR, run for roughly 6 to 11 cycles, which used a sample-barcoded 5' primer along with a J-beta primer mix. TCRdb recomputed calls from the 5' RACE reads with MiXCR, one row per CDR3 protein. The profile shows around 1.5 million distinct CDR3 sequences, 34% of them singletons. The sample consisted of blood. All receptors derive from a woman in her twenties or thirties in good health.

The chain is built from TRBV29-1 and TRBJ2-3; 10 positions match TRBD1. Looked up from germline, CDR1 is SQVTM and CDR2 is ANQGSEA. The length of the CDR3 is 15 residues. V shed 3 bases and J 4 bases; nucleotides not matched to a gene: 7. This CDR3 is CSVDGATGGPDTQYF. As DNA, the CDR3 is TGCAGCGTTGATGGCGCGACAGGGGGCCCAGATACGCAGTATTTT.

This chain connects TRBV7-6 to TRBJ2-6; D remains unclear. Germline V gives CDR1 SGHVS, CDR2 FNYEAQ. Between the trimmed V and J ends, which lost 0 bases and 1 base, there was a span of 4 bases. There are 15 residues in the CDR3. The CDR3 is CASSLADSGANVLTF. CDR3 nucleotides: TGTGCCAGCAGCTTAGCAGATTCTGGGGCCAACGTCCTGACTTTC.

The rearrangement joins TRBV7-2 to TRBJ1-2; 7 nucleotides match TRBD1. Germline V lookup: CDR1 SGHTA, CDR2 FQGNSA. The CDR3 has 16 amino acids. J was trimmed by 7 bases and V by 7 bases; bases with no gene match: 18. In nucleotides, the CDR3 is TGTGCCAGCATCAGTGTCGAGACAGGGAAAATAGGTGGCTACACCTTC. It is translated as CASISVETGKIGGYTF.

This chain connects TRBV19 to TRBJ2-1, with D hard to call. CDR3 length: 16 residues. From germline, CDR1 is LNHDA and CDR2 SQIVND (reference sequence). V was clipped by 3 bases and J by 0 bases, with 12 bases between them. CDR3 in DNA: TGTGCCAGTAGTATCTTTGGGTCCCGCTCCTACAATGAGCAGTTCTTC. Its protein product is CASSIFGSRSYNEQFF.

This clonotype was seen a few times. V gene TRBV20-1 combines with J gene TRBJ2-7; perhaps TRBD1 as D (7 bases). The CDR3 covers 14 residues. Germline V gene sequence: CDR1 DFQATT, CDR2 SNEGSKA (reference sequence). The V and J ends lost 2 bases and 4 bases respectively, with 15 bases between them. The CDR3 bases are TGCAGTGCTAGACCTAGCCCAGGGGGGTACGAGCAGTACTTC. Translation: CSARPSPGGYEQYF.

This clonotype has more than one count but fewer than ten. The V gene is TRBV7-2, the J gene TRBJ2-7, with TRBD2 matching over 11 bases. The V gene end was trimmed by 5 bases and the J gene end by 4 bases; junction bases not matched to a gene: 7. CDR3 size: 15 residues. Germline CDR1 and CDR2: SGHTA and FQGNSA. The CDR3, as DNA: TGTGCCAGCAGCCCACTAGCGGGGGCTCCGTACGAGCAGTACTTC. This encodes CASSPLAGAPYEQYF.